The clone carrying this T cell receptor (beta chain) came up many times. Methods used by the authors: Samples contained a median of about 100,000 TCRs, with a range of roughly 23,224 to 700,000. TCRdb recomputed calls from the RACE reads with MiXCR, one row per CDR3 protein. TCRdb assigned the V and J calls; the authors' analysis was not used. Seen here are 70,000 or so distinct CDR3 sequences, around 10% observed once, and the top ten hold 1.4%. The source of the sample is a study of human T cells and chemical hapten exposure. The length of the CDR3 is 19 residues. The germline V gene encodes CDR1 SGHNT and CDR2 YYREEE (reference sequence). V was pared by 3 bases and J by 0 bases, with 11 bases of the junction left unmatched. Indicated time point: patch test 3, about 24 weeks after DPC sensitization. The treatment is: therapeutic diphenylcyclopropenone sensitization with weekly scalp DPC. The drawing of blood occurred before each patch test was applied. Suited to DPC and affected by alopecia, the donors ranged from 18 to 70 years old.

The genes are TRBV5-4 and TRBJ2-1; 11 positions match TRBD2. Material: whole blood, obtained in connection with sensitization to the hapten diphenylcyclopropenone (DPC). The TCR sequence derives from a woman aged 50 to 60 with alopecia areata. Some clones in this sample may be carry-over from other donors' samples. CDR3 residues: CASSWKGTSGPGSYNEQFF. The CDR3 nucleotides are TGTGCCAGCAGCTGGAAAGGGACTAGCGGTCCTGGCTCCTACAATGAGCAGTTCTTC.